The clone carrying this T cell receptor beta chain was picked up many times. The data are from a study of T cells in Graves' hyperthyroidism and ophthalmopathy. This CDR3 has 16 residues. V lost 4 bases to trimming and J lost 6 bases; unmatched junction nucleotides: 13. Germline V lookup: CDR1 MGHRA, CDR2 YSYEKL. Amplification targeted TCR beta CDR3 regions from RNA transcripts. When the TCR CDR3 underwent first-round RT-PCR, the HTBI primer set was used. TCRdb fed the multiplex PCR reads into MiXCR, producing one record per CDR3 protein. The data contain around 250,000 distinct CDR3 sequences, roughly 15% of them seen just once; the ten biggest clones take up approximately 12%.

The receptor was isolated from a woman aged 40 to 49 with Graves' hyperthyroidism that later progressed to Graves' ophthalmopathy. The chain employs TRBV4-1 and TRBJ2-3, with TRBD1 matching 7 bases. The sequenced sample was blood. DNA for the CDR3: TGCGCCAGCAGCCTTTTACCGGGACAGTCAGGGGATACGCAGTATTTT. Translating gives CASSLLPGQSGDTQYF.